This T cell receptor beta chain came from a study of molecular identifiers for immune sequencing clone quantification. Study-wide findings and caveats: Highly expanded clone sizes could end up underestimated if a barcode were shared by identical TCR molecules.

TCRdb called the PCR reads again in MiXCR, with one record for every CDR3 protein. The table lists about 640,000 distinct CDR3 sequences, 20% of them singletons. About this clonotype itself: The antigen remains unidentified.

The receptor's source is a human donor in good health. Some libraries in this study had Jurkat cell RNA spiked in. Source material: naive CD8+ T cells from blood, with Jurkat cell RNA spiked in. Subset noted: FACS-sorted CD8+CD4-CCR7+CD45RA+ naive T cells.

Here the CDR3 DNA reads TGCAGTGCTAGATCCCCCTGGAGGGTAGCGGGAGAGGGAACCTACGAGCAGTACTTC. It codes for CSARSPWRVAGEGTYEQYF. J is TRBJ2-7 and V is TRBV20-1; TRBD2 aligns across 9 bases. The CDR3 has 19 residues. Germline V gene data show CDR1 as DFQATT and CDR2 as SNEGSKA (reference sequence). V dropped 2 bases and J dropped 2; count of bases not matched to a gene: 19.